These 3 T cell receptor beta chains originate from one sample sequenced in a study of graft-versus-host responses after intestinal transplantation. Clones were sequenced by immunoSEQ multiplex PCR, and TCRdb holds only the in-frame ones, with some missing. The data contain 90,000 to 100,000 clones, around 88% of them singletons. The sequencing used PBMCs, collected 255 days after intestinal transplant. Receptor source: a human patient who received an intestinal transplant, so some T cells may come from the graft donor.

CDR3 nucleotide sequence: TGTGCCAGCAGCCAACGAGGCGGGGGGGAGAAAAACATTCAGTACTTC. Translating it yields CASSQRGGGEKNIQYF. This rearrangement joins TRBV7-2 to TRBJ2-4, with TRBD2 matching over 9 bases. Germline V gives CDR1 SGHTA, CDR2 FQGNSA. V trimming: 5 bases; J trimming: 4 bases; junction bases outside the gene matches: 9. The CDR3 extends over 16 amino acids.

Details on this clone: Other DNA variants within this sample encode the same CDR3. The chain joins TRBV5-1 to TRBJ2-2; 9 bases fit TRBD2. V lost 3 bases to trimming and J lost 6 bases; unmatched junction nucleotides: 3. The CDR3 is 14 amino acids. The V gene's germline CDR1 is SGHRS and CDR2 YFSETQ. CDR3 sequence (DNA): TGCGCCAGCAGCTCTCGCGGGGGGGCCGGGGAGCTGTTTTTT. Residues: CASSSRGGAGELFF. Combining the CDR3 with reference TRBV5-1 and TRBJ2-2 gives the whole variable domain KAGVTQTPRYLIKTRGQQVTLSCSPISGHRSVSWYQQTPGQGLQFLFEYFSETQRNKGNFPGRFSGRQFSNSRSEMNVSTLELGDSALYLCASSSRGGAGELFFGEGSRLTVL.

V usage is TRBV18 and J usage is TRBJ2-5, with 7 bases aligning to TRBD2. Germline loops: CDR1 KGHSH, CDR2 LQKENI. V was pared by 1 base and J by 0 bases, with 8 bases of the junction left unmatched. The CDR3 length is 17 residues. CDR3 loop: CASSPLQSGANQETQYF. The CDR3 DNA reads as TGTGCCAGCTCACCACTTCAGAGCGGGGCTAACCAAGAGACCCAGTACTTC.